The entry below describes one T cell receptor beta chain. Libraries were prepared by immunoSEQ multiplex PCR; TCRdb keeps only in-frame clonotypes and omits some of them. The table lists some 130,000 clones, roughly 92% of them singletons. The trim removed 0 bases at V and 2 bases at J, leaving 16 bases unmatched. Germline V gene data show CDR1 as SGDLS and CDR2 as YYNGEE. This CDR3 is 19 amino acids long. The data were obtained in a study of control samples from healthy donors and cancer patients. The TCR was taken from a man between 18 and 35 years old in good health. Specimen: blood. This chain joins TRBV9 and TRBJ1-2; 7 nucleotides align to TRBD1. The CDR3 loop is CASSVALNGQDTDNYGYTF. The CDR3 nucleotides read TGTGCCAGCAGCGTAGCTTTAAACGGACAGGACACAGACAACTATGGCTACACCTTC.